This T cell receptor beta chain was observed in a study of blood T cells in healthy people across ages. Donors gave around 10 milliliters of peripheral blood apiece. Germline-derived CDR1 and CDR2 are SGHRS and YFSETQ. The CDR3 is 17 residues long. The trim removed 3 bases at V and 2 bases at J, leaving 7 bases unmatched. Turning to this clonotype: Its target is not known.

The study, taken as a whole, reports: One million T cells yielded diversity estimates that were considered underestimates.

A second PCR of about 7 to 12 cycles used a sample-barcoded 5' primer and a J-beta primer mix. Each cDNA molecule was tagged by a template-switch adaptor that had 12 random nucleotides. Sequencing of every sample gave 2.5 million or more CDR3-containing paired-end reads. TCRdb used MiXCR to reprocess the 5' RACE reads, holding one entry per CDR3 protein. The sample records about 1.8 million distinct CDR3 sequences, roughly 49% being singletons. V is TRBV5-1 and J is TRBJ2-2; TRBD2 aligns across 10 bases. The receptor was isolated from a woman aged 40 to 50 in good health. Sequencing used blood. CDR3 sequence: CASSSGGLAKNTGELFF. The CDR3 DNA reads TGCGCCAGCAGCTCCGGGGGACTAGCGAAAAACACCGGGGAGCTGTTTTTT.